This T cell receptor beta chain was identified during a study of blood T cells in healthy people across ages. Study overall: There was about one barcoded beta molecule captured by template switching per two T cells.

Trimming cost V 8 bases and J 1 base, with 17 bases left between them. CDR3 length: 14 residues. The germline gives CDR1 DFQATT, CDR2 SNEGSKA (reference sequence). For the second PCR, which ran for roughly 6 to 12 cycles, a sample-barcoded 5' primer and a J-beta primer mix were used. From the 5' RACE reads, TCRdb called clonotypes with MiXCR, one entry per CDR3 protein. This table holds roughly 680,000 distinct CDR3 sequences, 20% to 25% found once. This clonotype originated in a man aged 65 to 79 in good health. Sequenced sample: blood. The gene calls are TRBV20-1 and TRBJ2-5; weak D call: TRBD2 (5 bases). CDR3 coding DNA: TGCAGTCTTTTGGGTGGGAGTGCCCAAGAGACCCAGTACTTC. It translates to CSLLGGSAQETQYF.